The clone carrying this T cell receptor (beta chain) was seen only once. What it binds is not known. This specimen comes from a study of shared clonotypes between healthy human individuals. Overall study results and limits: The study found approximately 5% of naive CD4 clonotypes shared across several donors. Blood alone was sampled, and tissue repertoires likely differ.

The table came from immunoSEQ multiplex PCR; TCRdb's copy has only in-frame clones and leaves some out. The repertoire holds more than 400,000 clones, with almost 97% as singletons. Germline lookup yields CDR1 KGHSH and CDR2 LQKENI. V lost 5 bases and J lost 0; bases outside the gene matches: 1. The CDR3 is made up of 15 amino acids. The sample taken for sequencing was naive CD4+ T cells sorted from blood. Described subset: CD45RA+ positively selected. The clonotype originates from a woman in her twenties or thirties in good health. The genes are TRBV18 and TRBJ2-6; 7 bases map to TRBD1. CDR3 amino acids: CASSGDSSGANVLTF. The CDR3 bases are TGTGCCAGCTCAGGGGACAGCTCTGGGGCCAACGTCCTGACTTTC.